One TCR beta chain is described in this entry. Trimming stripped 4 bases from V and 4 bases from J, with 14 bases between. CDR1 is SQVTM, CDR2 ANQGSEA, per germline. The CDR3 is made up of 13 amino acids. The sample originates from a study of T cell changes during pregnancy in multiple sclerosis. TCRdb keeps only in-frame clones here, not all; method: immunoSEQ multiplex PCR. This sample yields under 90,000 clones, of which roughly 92% are seen a single time; roughly 3.3% belongs to the top ten. The chain carries TRBV29-1 and TRBJ2-7, with D tentatively TRBD1 (6 bases). The TCR originated in a female donor in good health, enrolled as a control in a pregnancy study. Sequences were derived from peripheral blood, sampled after pregnancy. CDR3 bases: TGCAGCGTTGGGGACACTGGGGGATACGAGCAGTACTTC. The encoded protein is CSVGDTGGYEQYF.